One sample yielded the 27 T cell receptor beta chains listed below, sequenced in a study of shared clonotypes between healthy human individuals. Profiling relied on immunoSEQ multiplex PCR, and the TCRdb table lists in-frame clones only, not all of them. The repertoire holds about 2 million clones, approximately 94% seen once, with 1% to 1.3% in the top ten. CD45RO-negative CD8 cells positively selected for CCR7 made up the naive population, which excluded terminally differentiated effector memory CD45RA+ cells. The sample taken for sequencing was naive CD8+ T cells sorted from blood. These receptors were taken from a man between 18 and 29 years old in good health.

The chain uses TRBV5-6 and TRBJ1-1, with 10 bases aligning to TRBD1. The V gene end was trimmed by 2 bases and the J gene end by 4 bases; junction bases not matched to a gene: 2. This CDR3 is 14 amino acids long. The germline CDR1 and CDR2 sequences are SGHDT and YYEEEE. CDR3: CASSFGTGVTEAFF. In nucleotides, the CDR3 is TGTGCCAGCAGCTTCGGGACAGGGGTCACTGAAGCTTTCTTT.

The chain employs TRBV6-1 and TRBJ2-7; D may match TRBD1 or TRBD2 (5 bases each). This CDR3 is 15 amino acids long. Germline CDR1 MNHNS, CDR2 SASEGT. Trimming removed 4 bases at V and 2 bases at J, with 15 bases between. As DNA, the CDR3 is TGTGCCAGCAGTGTTCATCGGGACGGCGCCTACGAGCAGTACTTC. It encodes CASSVHRDGAYEQYF.

The V gene is TRBV9, the J gene TRBJ2-3; TRBD2 is a possible D gene (5 bases). CDR1 and CDR2 (germline): SGDLS, YYNGEE. This CDR3 is 15 amino acids long. Trimming removed 7 bases at V and 0 bases at J, with 15 bases between. The chain's CDR3 is CASRRGSDSTDTQYF. For the CDR3, the DNA is TGTGCCAGCCGGAGAGGGAGCGACAGCACAGATACGCAGTATTTT.

This chain links TRBV5-1 with TRBJ2-4; no reliable D call. The germline V gene has CDR1 SGHRS and CDR2 YFSETQ. Trimming removed 2 bases from V and 8 bases from J, with 14 bases in between. The CDR3 spans 14 residues. In nucleotides, the CDR3 is TGCGCCAGCAGCTTTTCTCAGCACGTTGACATTCAGTACTTC. It codes for CASSFSQHVDIQYF.

CDR3 nucleotide sequence: TGTGCCAGCACTTGGGGGGAGACCCAGTACTTC. It translates to CASTWGETQYF. V gene TRBV2 combines with J gene TRBJ2-5; D may correspond to TRBD1 or TRBD2 (5 bases each). V lost 7 bases and J 5 bases, leaving 8 bases between the germline ends. CDR3 size: 11 residues. The germline gives CDR1 SNHLY, CDR2 FYNNEI.

This clone was recorded only once. This chain links TRBV5-1 with TRBJ2-5; TRBD1 matches 10 bases. Trimming at V came to 0 bases and at J to 3 bases, leaving 2 bases not matched to a gene. The CDR3 runs 15 residues. The V gene's germline CDR1 is SGHRS and CDR2 YFSETQ. The CDR3 DNA reads TGCGCCAGCAGCTTGGAGGGACAGGGGAAAGAGACCCAGTACTTC. Translated, it gives CASSLEGQGKETQYF.

CDR3 sequence: CASSLGAGLMKNIQYF. Here the CDR3 DNA reads TGTGCCAGCAGCTTAGGCGCAGGGTTGATGAAAAACATTCAGTACTTC. V gene TRBV7-9 combines with J gene TRBJ2-4; TRBD1 is a possible D gene (5 bases). V was cut by 1 base and J by 4 bases, with 14 bases left in between. CDR3 size: 16 residues. Germline CDR1 and CDR2: SEHNR and FQNEAQ (reference sequence).

The chain has TRBV6-1 and TRBJ2-7; D is unclear. The germline V and J ends were trimmed by 4 bases and 1 base, with 8 bases remaining between them. The CDR3 runs to 13 residues. Germline CDR1 and CDR2: MNHNS and SASEGT. For the CDR3, the DNA is TGTGCCAGCAGTGTAGATGGTTCCTACGAGCAGTACTTC. Encoded protein: CASSVDGSYEQYF.

Concerning this clone: The same CDR3 can be traced to other DNA sequences in this sample. The V call is TRBV6-5, the J call TRBJ2-5; no firm D call. Germline-derived CDR1 and CDR2 are MNHEY and SVGAGI. The CDR3 sequence is 14 residues long. V was cut by 0 bases and J by 5 bases, with 10 bases left in between. CDR3 nucleotides: TGTGCCAGCAGTTACTCTGGCAGTGCTGAGACCCAGTACTTC. Translated: CASSYSGSAETQYF.

V and J are TRBV12-5 and TRBJ1-5; D is unclear. V lost 7 bases to trimming and J lost 2 bases, with 15 bases between them. This CDR3 has 15 residues. Per the germline V gene, CDR1 is LGHNT and CDR2 is FRNRAP. CDR3 region: CASADVGWGNQPQHF. In DNA, the CDR3 is TGTGCTAGTGCCGACGTCGGTTGGGGCAATCAGCCCCAGCATTTT.

The V call is TRBV7-2, the J call TRBJ2-1, with D perhaps matching TRBD1 (6 bases). The germline V gene has CDR1 SGHTA and CDR2 FQGNSA. CDR3 length: 15 amino acids. V lost 4 bases and J lost 4, with 14 bases in between. The CDR3 DNA reads TGTGCCAGCAGCTCCCGACAGGAGGTATACAATGAGCAGTTCTTC. Amino acid sequence: CASSSRQEVYNEQFF.

This chain links TRBV7-9 with TRBJ2-2; TRBD2 aligns across 12 bases. The CDR3 runs 18 residues. Germline values: CDR1 SEHNR, CDR2 FQNEAQ (reference sequence). V shed 9 bases and J 4 bases; nucleotides not matched to a gene: 15. CDR3 sequence reads: CASSRSLAGGPGTGELFF. The CDR3, as DNA: TGTGCCAGTTCTAGGTCGCTAGCGGGAGGGCCAGGCACCGGGGAGCTGTTTTTT.

A note on this clone: At the DNA level, this CDR3 is encoded by other sequences in the same sample as well. The V and J genes are TRBV15 and TRBJ2-1, with 9 bases fitting TRBD2. With 3 bases clipped from V and 2 bases from J, the junction kept 2 bases outside the gene matches. Germline V gene data show CDR1 as LNHNV and CDR2 as YYDKDF (reference sequence). The CDR3 contains 15 residues. The CDR3 DNA follows: TGTGCCACCAGCAGTAGCGGGAGCCCCTACAATGAGCAGTTCTTC. As protein: CATSSSGSPYNEQFF.

The chain is built from TRBV27 and TRBJ2-3; D remains unclear. The CDR3 spans 13 residues. In germline, CDR1 is MNHEY, CDR2 SMNVEV (reference sequence). V shed 5 bases and J shed 4 bases, with 10 bases lying between them. CDR3 bases: TGTGCCAGCAGTCCCTTAAGAGCAGATACGCAGTATTTT. This gives the protein CASSPLRADTQYF.

The chain employs TRBV19 and TRBJ1-2; 9 bases are a match to TRBD1. This CDR3 has 15 residues. V was clipped by 5 bases and J by 5 bases; unmatched bases: 9. CDR1 and CDR2 from the germline V gene are LNHDA and SQIVND (reference sequence). CDR3 loop: CASSPGQGWVYGYTF. The CDR3, as DNA: TGTGCCAGTAGTCCGGGACAGGGATGGGTATATGGCTACACCTTC.

The chain joins TRBV2 to TRBJ2-7; TRBD1 is a possible D gene (5 bases). The germline gives CDR1 SNHLY, CDR2 FYNNEI. The CDR3 is made up of 16 amino acids. V dropped 1 base and J dropped 2 bases, with 15 bases sitting between them. The CDR3 DNA follows: TGTGCCAGCAGTGAAGGGCCTAACGTGGGGCCCTACGAGCAGTACTTC. Its protein is CASSEGPNVGPYEQYF.

The gene calls are TRBV4-1 and TRBJ2-1, with TRBD1 matching over 9 bases. J gave up 8 bases and V 0 bases, and 8 bases lay outside the gene matches. Germline values: CDR1 MGHRA, CDR2 YSYEKL. The CDR3 is made up of 16 amino acids. DNA for the CDR3: TGCGCCAGCAGCCAAGATTGGACAGGGGCCGGGGATGAGCAGTTCTTC. Its translation is CASSQDWTGAGDEQFF.

The rearrangement joins TRBV9 to TRBJ2-7; 15 bases fit TRBD2. CDR3 length equals 13 residues. Germline V gene sequence: CDR1 SGDLS, CDR2 YYNGEE. V dropped 7 bases and J dropped 7; count of bases not matched to a gene: 3. CDR3 in DNA: TGTGCCAGCGGGACTAGCGGGAGGTTGGAGCAGTACTTC. This translates into CASGTSGRLEQYF.

The genes are TRBV9 and TRBJ1-2; 7 nucleotides align to TRBD1. This CDR3 is built from 14 residues. V shed 3 bases, J shed 4 bases, and the junction held 6 bases outside the gene matches. Germline CDR1 and CDR2: SGDLS and YYNGEE. CDR3 amino acids: CASSGGRGSYGYTF. The CDR3 nucleotides are TGTGCCAGCAGCGGTGGCAGGGGGAGCTATGGCTACACCTTC.

The V call is TRBV6-1, the J call TRBJ1-2; D perhaps matches TRBD1 (6 bases). The ends were cut back, 2 bases at V and 2 bases at J, with 24 bases in the middle. The CDR3 sequence is 19 residues long. CDR1 and CDR2 from the germline V gene are MNHNS and SASEGT. CDR3 sequence reads: CASSELPLPTGATNYGYTF. The CDR3 DNA reads TGTGCCAGCAGTGAACTTCCTTTACCGACAGGAGCCACGAACTATGGCTACACCTTC.

The chain combines TRBV30 with TRBJ2-5; TRBD1 aligns across 8 bases. The J call is doubtful: the DNA matches TRBJ2-7 better. The CDR3 length is 16 residues. Germline V CDR1 and CDR2: GTSNPN, SVGIG (reference sequence). Here the CDR3 DNA reads TGTGCCTGGAGTGTAGTCGGACAGGGACTTACCTACGAGCAGTACTTC. The encoded protein is CAWSVVGQGLTYEQYF.

The CDR3 bases are TGTGCCAGCAGCCAAGGGATGGCGAATGAGCAGTTCTTC. It specifies CASSQGMANEQFF. The V call is TRBV4-2, the J call TRBJ2-1, with unresolved D. This CDR3 is 13 amino acids long. Germline-derived CDR1 and CDR2 are LGHNA and YNFKEQ. V gave up 1 base and J gave up 7 bases, with 8 bases separating them.

This clone was detected once. The chain has TRBV2 and TRBJ1-2; D is ambiguous. The germline V gene encodes CDR1 SNHLY and CDR2 FYNNEI. The CDR3 covers 14 residues. V was pared by 1 base and J by 5 bases, with 11 bases between. The CDR3, as DNA: TGTGCCAGCAGTGAAGGCCTTGAGGGATATGGCTACACCTTC. This encodes CASSEGLEGYGYTF.

This clone was observed a handful of times. This sequence joins TRBV28 and TRBJ1-2; D uncertain. CDR3 length: 15 residues. V gave up 9 bases and J gave up 8 bases, with 25 bases separating them. Germline V gives CDR1 MDHEN, CDR2 SYDVKM. CDR3 sequence: CASISQGNPPAGYTF. The CDR3 region has the DNA TGTGCCAGTATCTCCCAAGGGAATCCACCTGCGGGCTACACCTTC.

V and J are TRBV4-3 and TRBJ2-6; 8 bases fit TRBD2. Germline V gene sequence: CDR1 LGHNA, CDR2 YSLEER. The CDR3 has 20 residues. V was clipped by 0 bases and J by 0 bases; unmatched bases: 10. CDR3 in amino acids: CASSQEWALAESSGANVLTF. The CDR3 bases are TGCGCCAGCAGCCAAGAGTGGGCACTAGCGGAAAGCTCTGGGGCCAACGTCCTGACTTTC.

The CDR3 nucleotides read TGTGCCAGCAGCAACAGCTACGAGCAGTACTTC. This codes for CASSNSYEQYF. The rearrangement links TRBV11-2 to TRBJ2-5; D is uncertain. Near its end, the DNA agrees better with TRBJ2-7, so the J call may be wrong. CDR1 is SGHAT and CDR2 is FQNNGV in the germline V gene. The CDR3 consists of 11 residues.

This chain uses TRBV9 with TRBJ2-7, with D perhaps TRBD1 (5 bases). Germline values: CDR1 SGDLS, CDR2 YYNGEE. V lost 4 bases and J 2 bases, leaving 13 bases between the germline ends. The CDR3 is made up of 14 amino acids. The chain's CDR3 is CASSPSTATYEQYF. CDR3 sequence (DNA): TGTGCCAGCAGCCCATCGACAGCTACCTACGAGCAGTACTTC.